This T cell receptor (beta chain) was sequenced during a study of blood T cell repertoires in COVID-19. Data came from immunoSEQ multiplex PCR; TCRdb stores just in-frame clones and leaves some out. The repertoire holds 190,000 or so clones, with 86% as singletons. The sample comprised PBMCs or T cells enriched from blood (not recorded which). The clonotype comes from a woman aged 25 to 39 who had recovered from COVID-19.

The CDR3 DNA follows: TGTGCCAGCAGCTCTTCTAGCGCGTCCTACGAGCAGTACTTC. Protein: CASSSSSASYEQYF. The rearrangement links TRBV5-4 to TRBJ2-7; tentative D call: TRBD2 (6 bases). The germline CDR1 and CDR2 sequences are SGHNT and YYREEE (reference sequence). V was trimmed by 3 bases and J by 1 base, leaving 11 bases between them. CDR3 size: 14 residues.